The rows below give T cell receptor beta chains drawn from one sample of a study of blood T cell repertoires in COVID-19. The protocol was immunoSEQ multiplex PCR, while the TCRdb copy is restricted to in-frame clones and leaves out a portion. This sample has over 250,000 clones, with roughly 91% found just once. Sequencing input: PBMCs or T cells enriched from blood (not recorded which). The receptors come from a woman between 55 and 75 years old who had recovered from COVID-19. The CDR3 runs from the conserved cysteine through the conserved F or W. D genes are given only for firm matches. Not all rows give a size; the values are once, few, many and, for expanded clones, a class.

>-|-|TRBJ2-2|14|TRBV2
CASSTGQNTGELFF
TGTGCCAGCAGCACGGGACAGAACACCGGGGAGCTGTTTTTT
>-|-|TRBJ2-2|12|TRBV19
CASSKGAGELFF
TGTGCCAGTAGTAAGGGAGCCGGGGAGCTGTTTTTT
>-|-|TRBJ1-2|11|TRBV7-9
CASSQEGGYTF
TGTGCCAGCAGCCAGGAAGGCGGCTACACCTTC
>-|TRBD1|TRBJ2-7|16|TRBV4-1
CASSQVEGQVSYEQYF
TGCGCCAGCAGCCAAGTGGAGGGACAGGTATCCTACGAGCAGTACTTC
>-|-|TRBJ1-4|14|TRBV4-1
CASSQGAGEGKLFF
TGCGCCAGCAGCCAAGGGGCAGGGGAGGGAAAACTGTTTTTT
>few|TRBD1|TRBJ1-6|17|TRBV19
CASSPGTDISYNSPLHF
TGTGCCAGTAGTCCTGGGACAGACATCTCCTATAATTCACCCCTCCACTTT
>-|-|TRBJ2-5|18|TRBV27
CASRPVRLADRFPETQYF
TGTGCCAGCAGGCCAGTGCGTCTAGCTGATCGCTTTCCAGAGACCCAGTACTTC
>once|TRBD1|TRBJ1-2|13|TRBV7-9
CASSLQTGEGYTF
TGTGCCAGCAGCTTACAGACAGGGGAAGGCTACACCTTC
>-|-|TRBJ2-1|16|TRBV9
CASSVSPLLSYNEQFF
TGTGCCAGCAGCGTTAGCCCTTTACTTTCCTACAATGAGCAGTTCTTC
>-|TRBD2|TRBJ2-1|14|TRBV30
CASQAGGNYNEQFF
TGTGCCTCCCAAGCGGGGGGAAACTACAATGAGCAGTTCTTC
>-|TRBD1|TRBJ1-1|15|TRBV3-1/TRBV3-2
CASSQDLGQGRWAFF
TGTGCCAGCAGCCAAGATCTGGGACAGGGCAGGTGGGCTTTCTTT
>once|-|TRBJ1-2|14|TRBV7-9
CATDENDRPYGYTF
TGTGCCACCGATGAAAACGACAGACCTTATGGCTACACCTTC
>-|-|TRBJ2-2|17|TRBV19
CASSTDPRQAPTGELFF
TGTGCCAGTAGTACCGACCCACGACAGGCCCCCACCGGGGAGCTGTTTTTT
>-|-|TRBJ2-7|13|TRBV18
CASSPGEGVEQYF
TGTGCCAGCTCACCAGGAGAGGGGGTCGAGCAGTACTTC
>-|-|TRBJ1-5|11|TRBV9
CASSVEPPQHF
TGTGCCAGCAGCGTAGAGCCGCCCCAGCATTTT
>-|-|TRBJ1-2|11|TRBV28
CASGENYGYTF
TGTGCCAGCGGGGAGAACTATGGCTACACCTTC
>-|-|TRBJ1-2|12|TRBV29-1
CSVSQGSYGYTF
TGCAGCGTTTCACAGGGATCCTATGGCTACACCTTC
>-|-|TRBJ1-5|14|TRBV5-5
CASSPPGGNQPQHF
TGTGCCAGCAGCCCCCCAGGGGGCAATCAGCCCCAGCATTTT
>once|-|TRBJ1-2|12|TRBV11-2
CASSYRERGYTF
TGTGCCAGCAGTTACAGGGAGCGGGGCTACACCTTC
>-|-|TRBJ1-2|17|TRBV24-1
CATSDFSRPGLGYGYTF
TGTGCCACCAGTGATTTTAGCAGGCCAGGGTTAGGCTATGGCTACACCTTC
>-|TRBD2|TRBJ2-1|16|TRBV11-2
CASSPTGLAAKREQFF
TGTGCCAGCAGCCCCACGGGACTAGCAGCCAAGAGGGAGCAGTTCTTC
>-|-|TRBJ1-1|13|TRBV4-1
CASSQDYRTGAFF
TGCGCCAGCAGCCAAGATTATCGGACTGGCGCTTTCTTT
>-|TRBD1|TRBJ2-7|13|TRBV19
CASSRDRGYEQYF
TGTGCCAGTAGTAGGGACAGGGGTTACGAGCAGTACTTC
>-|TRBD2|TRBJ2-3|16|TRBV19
CASSFSGTMSTDTQYF
TGTGCCAGTAGTTTCTCCGGGACTATGTCCACAGATACGCAGTATTTT
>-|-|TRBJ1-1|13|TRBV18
CASSENRNTEAFF
TGTGCCAGCTCTGAGAATCGGAACACTGAAGCTTTCTTT
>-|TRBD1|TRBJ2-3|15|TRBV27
CASSFRDRVQDTQYF
TGTGCCAGCAGTTTCCGGGACAGGGTACAAGATACGCAGTATTTT
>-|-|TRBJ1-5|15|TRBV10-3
CAIALDSGEGQPQHF
TGTGCCATCGCCTTGGATAGCGGGGAAGGTCAGCCCCAGCATTTT
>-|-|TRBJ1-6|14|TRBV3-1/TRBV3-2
CASSHGRENSPLHF
TGTGCCAGCAGCCACGGCAGGGAAAATTCACCCCTCCACTTT
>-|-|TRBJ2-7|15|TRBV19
CASSRSVGGPYEQYF
TGTGCCAGTAGTCGGAGTGTGGGGGGACCCTACGAGCAGTACTTC
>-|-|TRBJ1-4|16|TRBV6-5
CASRYTSGSTNEKLFF
TGTGCCAGCAGGTACACCTCAGGGTCAACTAATGAAAAACTGTTTTTT